These 20 T cell receptor beta chains were all obtained from the same sample, sequenced in a study of blood T cells in healthy people across ages. For the second PCR, which ran for about 6 to 12 cycles, a sample-barcoded 5' primer and a J-beta primer mix were used. A single record per CDR3 protein comes from TCRdb applying MiXCR to the 5' RACE reads. The table has hundreds of thousands of distinct CDR3 sequences, roughly 24% seen once; the top ten hold around 3%. The same sample was also used in a study of T cells of mothers and their children.

Sample: blood. The receptors here all came from a boy aged 10-17 years in good health.

A few counts support this clonotype. The rearrangement uses TRBV7-3 and TRBJ2-3; the D gene is possibly TRBD2 (7 bases). The CDR3 is 16 amino acids. With 1 base removed from V and 3 bases from J, the gap between germline ends came to 14 bases. Germline loops: CDR1 SGHTA, CDR2 FQGTGA. CDR3 coding DNA: TGTGCCAGCAGCTTAAAGGCGGGGGCCCTTACAGATACGCAGTATTTT. The encoded protein is CASSLKAGALTDTQYF.

The CDR3 bases are TGCAGTGCCCCAGCGGGGCAAGAGACCCAGTACTTC. It encodes CSAPAGQETQYF. The gene calls are TRBV20-1 and TRBJ2-5; 7 bases match TRBD2. Germline CDR1 reads DFQATT; CDR2 reads SNEGSKA (reference sequence). V lost 6 bases and J lost 2; bases outside the gene matches: 3. The CDR3 loop spans 12 amino acids.

The J gene is TRBJ2-1, the V gene TRBV11-2; D unclear. V was trimmed by 2 bases and J by 0 bases, leaving 17 bases between them. Germline assignment: CDR1 SGHAT and CDR2 FQNNGV. This CDR3 is built from 18 residues. As DNA, the CDR3 is TGTGCCAGCAGCTTATACGAGACGCTTGCGGCCTCCTACAATGAGCAGTTCTTC. Translation: CASSLYETLAASYNEQFF.

This clonotype has just a few counts. The V gene is TRBV10-3, the J gene TRBJ2-5, with 10 bases identical to TRBD2. The CDR3 is 17 amino acids. From germline, CDR1 is ENHRY and CDR2 SYGVKD. V dropped 2 bases and J dropped 3; count of bases not matched to a gene: 9. In nucleotides, the CDR3 is TGTGCCATCAGTGAGCCGGGGAGACTAGCGGGTGAAGAGACCCAGTACTTC. This sequence encodes CAISEPGRLAGEETQYF.

V is TRBV5-1 and J is TRBJ2-5, with D possibly TRBD1 on 6 matching bases. Trimming left V 4 bases short and J 5 bases short, with 15 bases between. The CDR3 is 14 amino acids. Germline CDR1 and CDR2: SGHRS and YFSETQ. CDR3 DNA: TGCGCCAGCAGCCCGCGACAGGATTGGGAGACCCAGTACTTC. It yields the protein CASSPRQDWETQYF.

The chain employs TRBV14 and TRBJ2-1, with TRBD2 identical over 11 bases. This CDR3 has 16 amino acids. J was trimmed by 6 bases and V by 3 bases; bases with no gene match: 7. CDR1 and CDR2 from the germline V gene are SGHDN and FVKESK. The CDR3 here is CASSHLSGGAFNEQFF. The DNA of the CDR3 is TGTGCCAGCAGCCATCTTAGCGGGGGGGCCTTCAATGAGCAGTTCTTC.

This clonotype was observed a handful of times. The CDR3 DNA follows: TGTGCCAGCAGGGCTCAGGGGGTTTACTACGAGCAGTACTTC. Translation: CASRAQGVYYEQYF. The rearrangement links TRBV12-3 or TRBV12-4 to TRBJ2-7; 7 bases fit TRBD1. CDR3 length: 14 amino acids. The V gene end was trimmed by 6 bases and the J gene end by 3 bases; junction bases not matched to a gene: 8.

This clonotype turned up a few times. The chain employs TRBV5-1 and TRBJ1-4; D remains unclear. This CDR3 is 13 amino acids long. V lost 4 bases and J 9 bases, leaving 13 bases between the germline ends. The germline CDR1 and CDR2 sequences are SGHRS and YFSETQ. The CDR3 sequence is CASSPDPAQKLFF. Written as DNA, the CDR3 is TGCGCCAGCAGCCCGGACCCCGCGCAAAAACTGTTTTTT.

This clonotype was observed a handful of times. The chain combines TRBV27 with TRBJ2-2; TRBD2 agrees at 8 bases. The CDR3 loop spans 15 amino acids. V trimming: 6 bases; J trimming: 4 bases; junction bases outside the gene matches: 7. Germline V CDR1 and CDR2: MNHEY, SMNVEV (reference sequence). Here the CDR3 reads CASRIGGAITGELFF. CDR3 sequence (DNA): TGTGCCAGCAGGATCGGGGGGGCCATCACCGGGGAGCTGTTTTTT.

The V and J genes are TRBV7-2 and TRBJ1-3; possibly TRBD1 for D (6 bases). The CDR3 sequence is 14 residues long. Germline V CDR1 and CDR2: SGHTA, FQGNSA. V was trimmed by 5 bases and J by 1 base, leaving 9 bases between them. The CDR3 reads CASSATGSGNTIYF. For the CDR3, the DNA is TGTGCCAGCAGCGCGACAGGATCTGGAAACACCATATATTTT.

This clonotype was counted a few times. Sequence at one end of the junction differs from germline and may be a read error. The rearrangement links TRBV20-1 to TRBJ2-1; 7 nucleotides line up with TRBD2. This CDR3 has 16 amino acids. Germline-derived CDR1 and CDR2 are DFQATT and SNEGSKA (reference sequence). This CDR3 reads CGARVTSGDFYNEQFF. For the CDR3, the DNA is TGCGGTGCTAGAGTAACCAGCGGGGATTTCTACAATGAGCAGTTCTTC.

This clonotype occurred a few times. The genes are TRBV15 and TRBJ1-1; the match to TRBD1 covers 7 bases. With 0 bases clipped from V and 11 bases from J, the junction kept 6 bases outside the gene matches. This CDR3 has 13 amino acids. The germline gives CDR1 LNHNV, CDR2 YYDKDF (reference sequence). The CDR3 region has the DNA TGTGCCACCAGCAGAGATGGGCAGGGGGACGCTTTCTTT. It translates to CATSRDGQGDAFF.

V and J are TRBV11-2 and TRBJ1-5, with D perhaps TRBD1 (5 bases). V was pared by 0 bases and J by 13 bases, with 13 bases between. CDR1 SGHAT and CDR2 FQNNGV come from the germline V gene. The CDR3 is 13 amino acids. The CDR3 nucleotides are TGTGCCAGCAGCTTAGAAGGGGCAGGTGAACAGCATTTT. This codes for CASSLEGAGEQHF.

This clonotype was seen only once. The chain is built from TRBV30 and TRBJ1-2; TRBD1 aligns across 7 bases. The CDR3 is 13 residues long. Trimming cost V 2 bases and J 4 bases; bases outside gene matches: 4. Germline-derived CDR1 and CDR2 are GTSNPN and SVGIG (reference sequence). CDR3 amino acids: CAWSQGGSYGYTF. CDR3 in DNA: TGTGCCTGGAGTCAAGGGGGCAGCTATGGCTACACCTTC.

The rearrangement uses TRBV10-3 and TRBJ2-5; TRBD1 might be the D (6 bases). This CDR3 is built from 15 residues. Germline V lookup: CDR1 ENHRY, CDR2 SYGVKD. V gave up 8 bases and J gave up 5 bases, with 21 bases separating them. CDR3 region: CAIADRQALRETQYF. As DNA, the CDR3 is TGTGCCATCGCAGACAGACAGGCCCTTCGGGAGACCCAGTACTTC.

This clonotype occurred a few times. As DNA, the CDR3 is TGCAGTGCTAGAGATCGACTAGCGGGGGGTAACAAAGAGACCCAGTACTTC. Translated: CSARDRLAGGNKETQYF. This sequence joins TRBV20-1 and TRBJ2-5, with 13 positions matching TRBD2. V shed 0 bases, J shed 3 bases, and the junction held 7 bases outside the gene matches. The CDR3 extends over 17 amino acids. Germline-derived CDR1 and CDR2 are DFQATT and SNEGSKA (reference sequence).

This clonotype was counted a few times. This chain connects TRBV2 to TRBJ2-1, with TRBD1 matching 7 bases. Germline V gene data show CDR1 as SNHLY and CDR2 as FYNNEI. The CDR3 contains 14 residues. With 6 bases clipped from V and 2 bases from J, the junction kept 4 bases outside the gene matches. In DNA, the CDR3 is TGTGCCAGCAGCGGACAGGTCCCCTACAATGAGCAGTTCTTC. This gives the protein CASSGQVPYNEQFF.

This clonotype was counted between two and nine times. The rearrangement joins TRBV7-9 to TRBJ2-7; D remains ambiguous. Germline V gene lookup returns CDR1 SEHNR and CDR2 FQNEAQ (reference sequence). The CDR3 runs 14 residues. The V gene lost 1 base and the J gene lost 7 bases, with 14 bases spanning the gap. The CDR3 DNA follows: TGTGCCAGCAGCTTAGGGCAGGCTGTTGAGGAGCAGTACTTC. Translation: CASSLGQAVEEQYF.

This clonotype was seen only a few times. V usage is TRBV6-5 and J usage is TRBJ1-3, with D maybe TRBD1 (5 bases). Germline CDR1 and CDR2: MNHEY and SVGAGI. The CDR3 length is 19 residues. V gave up 0 bases and J gave up 0 bases, with 18 bases separating them. CDR3: CASSYSEIGQPHSGNTIYF. As DNA, the CDR3 is TGTGCCAGCAGTTACTCGGAAATTGGACAACCTCACTCTGGAAACACCATATATTTT.

This clonotype was recorded a few times. This chain links TRBV11-2 with TRBJ2-7, with D unclear. V lost 1 base and J 2 bases, leaving 6 bases between the germline ends. The germline gives CDR1 SGHAT, CDR2 FQNNGV. CDR3 size: 13 residues. CDR3 bases: TGTGCCAGCAGCTTAGTATTAGCCTACGAGCAGTACTTC. Its translation: CASSLVLAYEQYF.